The next 26 T cell receptor beta chains were all read from a single sample in a study of Ad26.COV2.S vaccination and SARS-CoV-2 variants. The protocol was immunoSEQ multiplex PCR, while the TCRdb copy is restricted to in-frame clones and leaves out a portion. Here the sample spans about 350,000 clones, roughly 94% being singletons. The input for sequencing was peripheral blood, taken after recovery from COVID-19. Every receptor here comes from a human donor who had recovered from COVID-19.

The rearrangement links TRBV27 to TRBJ1-4; 9 nucleotides match TRBD1. The CDR3 spans 15 residues. Germline loops: CDR1 MNHEY, CDR2 SMNVEV (reference sequence). Losses at the gene ends were 5 bases for V and 4 bases for J; bases not matched to a gene: 5. The CDR3 DNA reads as TGTGCCAGCAGTCTCTTGACAGGGGGTAATGAAAAACTGTTTTTT. It encodes CASSLLTGGNEKLFF.

This chain joins TRBV7-2 and TRBJ1-4, with TRBD1 matching over 10 bases. The CDR3 consists of 15 residues. The ends lost 8 bases at V and 2 bases at J; junction bases unmatched: 5. Germline V gene data show CDR1 as SGHTA and CDR2 as FQGNSA. CDR3 protein: CASSRQGATNEKLFF. DNA for the CDR3: TGTGCCAGCTCAAGACAGGGGGCTACTAATGAAAAACTGTTTTTT.

The gene calls are TRBV7-9 and TRBJ2-7; 12 positions match TRBD1. Trimming at V came to 3 bases and at J to 0 bases, leaving 3 bases not matched to a gene. The CDR3 length is 16 residues. Germline CDR1 is SEHNR and CDR2 is FQNEAQ (reference sequence). The CDR3 nucleotides read TGTGCCAGCAGCTTTCCGGGACAGGGGGCCTCCTACGAGCAGTACTTC. Its translation: CASSFPGQGASYEQYF.

CDR3 residues: CASRTGDTEAFF. The CDR3 coding sequence is TGTGCCAGCAGAACGGGAGACACTGAAGCTTTCTTT. The chain joins TRBV27 to TRBJ1-1; D is ambiguous. This CDR3 contains 12 residues. Germline CDR1 reads MNHEY; CDR2 reads SMNVEV (reference sequence). The V end was cut by 6 bases, the J end by 3 bases, with 8 bases between.

The genes are TRBV25-1 and TRBJ2-1; 7 nucleotides match TRBD1. V shed 5 bases, J shed 1 base, and the junction held 5 bases outside the gene matches. Germline loops: CDR1 MGHDK, CDR2 SYGVNS. The CDR3 length is 15 residues. CDR3 sequence (DNA): TGTGCCAGCAGTCACGTGACAGGGTCCTACAATGAGCAGTTCTTC. Its protein is CASSHVTGSYNEQFF.

The V gene is TRBV12-5, the J gene TRBJ1-5; D is uncertain. The V end lost 1 base, the J end lost 0 bases, and 4 bases lay between the germline ends. Germline CDR1 is LGHNT and CDR2 is FRNRAP. This CDR3 has 14 residues. Here the CDR3 reads CASGLDGSNQPQHF. The CDR3 DNA is TGTGCTAGTGGTTTGGATGGTAGCAATCAGCCCCAGCATTTT.

The chain employs TRBV19 and TRBJ1-2; maybe TRBD1 (5 bases). Germline CDR1 reads LNHDA; CDR2 reads SQIVND (reference sequence). Trimming left V 10 bases short and J 0 bases short, with 15 bases between. The CDR3 is 14 amino acids. The CDR3 here is CATHGGITNYGYTF. CDR3 in DNA: TGTGCCACCCATGGGGGAATTACTAACTATGGCTACACCTTC.

This clone occurred a few times. This chain uses TRBV15 with TRBJ1-6; D not resolved. The CDR3 sequence is 13 residues long. Germline CDR1 reads LNHNV; CDR2 reads YYDKDF (reference sequence). V lost 5 bases to trimming and J lost 9 bases, with 11 bases between them. The CDR3 reads CATSEGESSPLHF. The CDR3 region has the DNA TGTGCCACCAGCGAGGGTGAAAGTTCACCCCTCCACTTT.

The table lists this clone with a few counts. The chain recombines TRBV2 with TRBJ1-2; D gene uncertain. The V gene lost 8 bases and the J gene lost 8 bases, with 15 bases spanning the gap. Germline CDR1 SNHLY, CDR2 FYNNEI. This CDR3 is 12 amino acids long. CDR3: CASGSQSWGYTF. As DNA, the CDR3 is TGTGCCAGCGGAAGTCAGTCTTGGGGCTACACCTTC.

The chain is built from TRBV10-3 and TRBJ1-1; possible D gene TRBD1, 5 bases. This CDR3 region has 14 residues. Trimming shortened V by 1 base and J by 1 base, and 7 bases separated the two germline ends. Germline V gene data show CDR1 as ENHRY and CDR2 as SYGVKD. CDR3 protein: CAISEWGENTEAFF. CDR3 bases: TGTGCCATCAGTGAGTGGGGGGAGAACACTGAAGCTTTCTTT.

The rearrangement joins TRBV4-3 to TRBJ2-3; a weak D match, TRBD2 (6 bases). V lost 0 bases, J lost 8 bases, and 12 bases lay in between. Germline V lookup: CDR1 LGHNA, CDR2 YSLEER. The CDR3 spans 14 residues. CDR3 in amino acids: CASSQDTGVGTQYF. CDR3 nucleotide sequence: TGCGCCAGCAGCCAAGATACGGGGGTGGGTACGCAGTATTTT.

J is TRBJ2-7 and V is TRBV18, with TRBD2 as a possible D gene (6 bases). This CDR3 contains 12 residues. Between the trimmed V and J ends, which lost 3 bases and 6 bases, there was a span of 9 bases. The germline V gene encodes CDR1 KGHSH and CDR2 LQKENI. The CDR3 nucleotides are TGTGCCAGCTCACCTGGGGGGAGCGAGCAGTACTTC. This sequence encodes CASSPGGSEQYF.

This chain connects TRBV10-1 to TRBJ2-3; possibly TRBD1 for D (5 bases). CDR1 and CDR2 from the germline V gene are WNHNN and SYGVQD (reference sequence). There are 16 residues in the CDR3. V lost 2 bases and J 1 base, leaving 13 bases between the germline ends. The DNA of the CDR3 is TGCGCCAGCAGTGAGACGGGCAGGGTGGGCACAGATACGCAGTATTTT. Translated, it gives CASSETGRVGTDTQYF.

The J gene is TRBJ1-1, the V gene TRBV27, with TRBD1 matching 7 bases. The CDR3 has 15 amino acids. Germline assignment: CDR1 MNHEY and CDR2 SMNVEV (reference sequence). Trimming at V came to 8 bases and at J to 0 bases, leaving 9 bases not matched to a gene. CDR3 sequence reads: CASPGQITMNTEAFF. The CDR3, as DNA: TGTGCCAGCCCGGGACAGATTACCATGAACACTGAAGCTTTCTTT.

The chain recombines TRBV27 with TRBJ2-5; the match to TRBD2 covers 13 bases. In germline, CDR1 is MNHEY, CDR2 SMNVEV (reference sequence). The CDR3 spans 15 residues. V lost 3 bases and J lost 6; bases outside the gene matches: 4. CDR3 protein: CASSLTSGGQQTQYF. Written as DNA, the CDR3 is TGTGCCAGCAGTTTGACTAGCGGGGGGCAACAGACCCAGTACTTC.

The rearrangement uses TRBV15 and TRBJ1-2; 8 bases are shared with TRBD1. This CDR3 contains 16 residues. V shed 0 bases, J shed 8 bases, and the junction held 11 bases outside the gene matches. From germline, CDR1 is LNHNV and CDR2 YYDKDF (reference sequence). The CDR3 reads CATSRETGAAREGYTF. The DNA for the CDR3 is TGTGCCACCAGCAGAGAGACAGGGGCCGCCAGGGAGGGCTACACCTTC.

The chain combines TRBV5-1 with TRBJ1-6; D possibly corresponds to TRBD1 (5 bases). CDR1 is SGHRS, CDR2 YFSETQ, per germline. The CDR3 runs to 14 residues. Deletions cut 0 bases from V and 7 bases from J, with 8 bases between. In nucleotides, the CDR3 is TGCGCCAGCAGCTTGGGCGGGGGAAATTCACCCCTCCACTTT. This encodes CASSLGGGNSPLHF.

This chain uses TRBV11-2 with TRBJ2-2; no clear D. Trimming removed 2 bases from V and 4 bases from J, with 5 bases in between. Per the germline V gene, CDR1 is SGHAT and CDR2 is FQNNGV. The CDR3 consists of 13 residues. The DNA of the CDR3 is TGTGCCAGCAGCTTAACGCTCACCGGGGAGCTGTTTTTT. Protein product: CASSLTLTGELFF. Supplemented by reference TRBV11-2 and TRBJ2-2, the full variable domain reads EAGVAQSPRYKIIEKRQSVAFWCNPISGHATLYWYQQILGQGPKLLIQFQNNGVVDDSQLPKDRFSAERLKGVDSTLKIQPAKLEDSAVYLCASSLTLTGELFFGEGSRLTVL.

V is TRBV19 and J is TRBJ1-1; 9 nucleotides match TRBD1. The CDR3 length is 18 residues. CDR1 and CDR2 (germline): LNHDA, SQIVND (reference sequence). The ends lost 6 bases at V and 1 base at J; junction bases unmatched: 15. In nucleotides, the CDR3 is TGTGCCAGTAGCTATAACACAGGGGGCGCCGGGGGGAACACTGAAGCTTTCTTT. It encodes CASSYNTGGAGGNTEAFF.

The genes are TRBV7-8 and TRBJ1-4; D perhaps matches TRBD1 (5 bases). Germline CDR1 is SGHVS and CDR2 is FQNEAQ. The germline V and J ends were trimmed by 6 bases and 9 bases, with 35 bases remaining between them. This CDR3 comprises 20 residues. The CDR3 loop is CASSPPGGFIIEALQKKLFF. CDR3 bases: TGTGCCAGCAGTCCCCCTGGGGGTTTCATCATCGAGGCACTCCAGAAAAAACTGTTTTTT.

The chain uses TRBV7-3 and TRBJ2-1, with 10 bases matching TRBD2. The germline gives CDR1 SGHTA, CDR2 FQGTGA. V lost 6 bases and J lost 7; bases outside the gene matches: 3. This CDR3 contains 13 residues. Here the CDR3 DNA reads TGTGCCAGCAGTAGCGGGGGGACGAATGAGCAGTTCTTC. Encoded protein: CASSSGGTNEQFF.

This chain uses TRBV5-8 with TRBJ2-3; D perhaps matches TRBD2 (7 bases). CDR3 size: 15 residues. Per germline, CDR1 SGHTS and CDR2 YDEGEE. Trimming left V 0 bases short and J 4 bases short, with 12 bases between. The DNA of the CDR3 is TGTGCCAGCAGCTTGGAGGGGGGGGCGTCAGATACGCAGTATTTT. This gives the protein CASSLEGGASDTQYF.

The chain uses TRBV9 and TRBJ2-3; D perhaps matches TRBD2 (6 bases). The CDR3 contains 18 residues. Trimming pared 0 bases from V and 1 base from J, leaving 18 bases between. Germline CDR1 SGDLS, CDR2 YYNGEE. CDR3 nucleotides: TGTGCCAGCAGCGTAGGTCGCCTGGCGGGGACGGGCACAGATACGCAGTATTTT. Protein: CASSVGRLAGTGTDTQYF.

The CDR3 nucleotides read TGTGCCAGCTCACCAGGAGCAGGGGGCTACGAGCAGTACTTC. It specifies CASSPGAGGYEQYF. J is TRBJ2-7 and V is TRBV18, with 7 bases that match TRBD1. The CDR3 consists of 14 residues. V shed 2 bases, J shed 3 bases, and the junction held 4 bases outside the gene matches. Per germline, CDR1 KGHSH and CDR2 LQKENI. The variable domain in full, completed from reference TRBV18 and TRBJ2-7, reads NAGVMQNPRHLVRRRGQEARLRCSPMKGHSHVYWYRQLPEEGLKFMVYLQKENIIDESGMPKERFSAEFPKEGPSILRIQQVVRGDSAAYFCASSPGAGGYEQYFGPGTRLTVT.

J is TRBJ1-5 and V is TRBV27, with D perhaps matching TRBD1 (6 bases). The CDR3 totals 13 residues. Trimming took 3 bases from V and 7 from J, leaving 10 bases between them. CDR1 is MNHEY, CDR2 SMNVEV, per germline (reference sequence). The CDR3 sequence: CASSFGGGQPQHF. The CDR3 DNA reads as TGTGCCAGCAGTTTTGGGGGCGGACAGCCCCAGCATTTT.

This chain joins TRBV9 and TRBJ2-5; 8 nucleotides line up with TRBD1. The CDR3 has 15 residues. The germline CDR1 and CDR2 sequences are SGDLS and YYNGEE. The ends lost 3 bases at V and 4 bases at J; junction bases unmatched: 8. CDR3 residues: CASSASGGAGETQYF. CDR3 coding DNA: TGTGCCAGCAGCGCTTCAGGGGGCGCGGGAGAGACCCAGTACTTC.